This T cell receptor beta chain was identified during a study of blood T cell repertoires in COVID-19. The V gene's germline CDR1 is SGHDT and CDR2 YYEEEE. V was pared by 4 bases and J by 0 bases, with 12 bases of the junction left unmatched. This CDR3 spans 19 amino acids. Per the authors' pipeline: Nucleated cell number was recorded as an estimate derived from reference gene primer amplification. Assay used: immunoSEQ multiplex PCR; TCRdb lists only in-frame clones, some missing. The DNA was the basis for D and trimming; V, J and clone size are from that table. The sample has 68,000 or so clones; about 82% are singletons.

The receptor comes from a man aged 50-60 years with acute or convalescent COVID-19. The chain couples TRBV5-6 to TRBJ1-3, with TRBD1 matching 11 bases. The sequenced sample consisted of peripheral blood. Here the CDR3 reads CASSPDRGLRFSSGNTIYF. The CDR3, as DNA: TGTGCCAGCAGCCCGGACAGGGGGCTCCGATTTAGCTCTGGAAACACCATATATTTT.